These 31 T cell receptor beta chains came from one sample sequenced in a study of shared clonotypes between healthy human individuals. TCRdb keeps only in-frame clones here, not all; method: immunoSEQ multiplex PCR. The repertoire includes 850,000 to 1,200,000 clones, 70% to 80% of them detected once, and approximately 1.5% sits in the top ten. The sample comprised memory CD4+ T cells sorted from blood. Documented subset: CD45RA-negative fraction. The source of these receptors is a man younger than 35 in good health.

The rearrangement links TRBV5-4 to TRBJ2-5, with a possible D match to TRBD1 (5 bases). The germline gives CDR1 SGHNT, CDR2 YYREEE (reference sequence). Trimming left V 1 base short and J 2 bases short, with 9 bases between. This CDR3 contains 14 residues. CDR3 nucleotide sequence: TGTGCCAGCAGCTTGACAGGAAATCAAGAGACCCAGTACTTC. Its protein is CASSLTGNQETQYF.

The J gene is TRBJ1-5, the V gene TRBV9; 9 nucleotides align to TRBD1. V was pared by 4 bases and J by 6 bases, with 8 bases of the junction left unmatched. The CDR3 is made up of 15 amino acids. Germline V gene data show CDR1 as SGDLS and CDR2 as YYNGEE. The CDR3 loop is CASSSTDRGSQPQHF. CDR3 nucleotide sequence: TGTGCCAGCAGCTCGACGGACAGGGGAAGTCAGCCCCAGCATTTT.

The rearrangement uses TRBV2 and TRBJ2-1; possibly TRBD2 for D (7 bases). This CDR3 is built from 13 residues. CDR1 is SNHLY and CDR2 is FYNNEI in the germline V gene. Trimming shortened V by 6 bases and J by 5 bases, and 11 bases separated the two germline ends. CDR3 in amino acids: CASRTGRDNEQFF. CDR3 coding DNA: TGTGCCAGCAGAACAGGGAGGGACAATGAGCAGTTCTTC.

V usage is TRBV19 and J usage is TRBJ1-4; possibly TRBD1 for D (5 bases). Germline CDR1 reads LNHDA; CDR2 reads SQIVND (reference sequence). This CDR3 contains 14 residues. V gave up 5 bases and J gave up 4 bases, with 11 bases separating them. The CDR3 protein is CASSPTDYNEKLFF. Here the CDR3 DNA reads TGTGCCAGTAGTCCGACAGACTATAATGAAAAACTGTTTTTT.

The rearrangement links TRBV11-3 to TRBJ2-7, with 7 bases that match TRBD2. V was clipped by 3 bases and J by 6 bases; unmatched bases: 8. The CDR3 runs to 14 residues. The germline CDR1 and CDR2 sequences are SGHNT and YENEEA. The DNA for the CDR3 is TGTGCCAGCAGCTTCACCAGCGGGGCTGCCGAGCAGTACTTC. This encodes CASSFTSGAAEQYF.

Remarks on this clone: Other nucleotide sequences in the sample specify the same CDR3. The gene calls are TRBV15 and TRBJ2-2, with D uncertain. Trimming took off 0 bases at V and 8 bases at J, with 7 bases between the two ends. There are 13 residues in the CDR3. The germline V gene has CDR1 LNHNV and CDR2 YYDKDF (reference sequence). In nucleotides, the CDR3 is TGTGCCACCAGCAGAGATTTGACAGGGGAGCTGTTTTTT. This sequence encodes CATSRDLTGELFF.

The chain couples TRBV5-4 to TRBJ2-1, with 14 bases matching TRBD2. The CDR3 spans 15 residues. The germline V gene has CDR1 SGHNT and CDR2 YYREEE (reference sequence). V was clipped by 3 bases and J by 8 bases; unmatched bases: 4. The CDR3 sequence: CASSSGLAGAHEQFF. DNA for the CDR3: TGTGCCAGCAGCTCGGGACTAGCGGGAGCCCATGAGCAGTTCTTC.

The rearrangement uses TRBV6-1 and TRBJ1-1; D is unresolved. Germline V CDR1 and CDR2: MNHNS, SASEGT. The CDR3 length is 15 residues. Trimming stripped 6 bases from V and 4 bases from J, with 18 bases between. For the CDR3, the DNA is TGTGCCAGCAGAGTAGGCCGGGAGCGTCGCACTGAAGCTTTCTTT. Translated, it gives CASRVGRERRTEAFF.

This clone was counted a few times. The chain employs TRBV2 and TRBJ2-7; TRBD1 might be the D (5 bases). The CDR3 spans 14 residues. Per the germline V gene, CDR1 is SNHLY and CDR2 is FYNNEI. V was shortened by 10 bases and J by 5 bases, with 21 bases between the two germline ends. The DNA of the CDR3 is TGTGCCACCGAACCTTGGAGCAGGGCCGACGAGCAGTACTTC. The encoded protein is CATEPWSRADEQYF.

This chain links TRBV14 with TRBJ1-2, with 7 bases matching TRBD1. The V segment lost 6 bases and the J segment 8 bases; nucleotides outside the gene matches: 9. Germline values: CDR1 SGHDN, CDR2 FVKESK. CDR3 length equals 13 residues. The CDR3 is CASSPRGGDGYTF. CDR3 DNA sequence: TGTGCCAGCAGTCCCCGAGGGGGCGACGGCTACACCTTC.

Comments on this clone: It may be a read error: a sequence one base away is much more abundant. Other DNA sequences in this specimen translate into the identical CDR3. The chain employs TRBV7-2 and TRBJ2-1; 10 nucleotides line up with TRBD2. The CDR3 sequence is 15 residues long. Germline V gene lookup returns CDR1 SGHTA and CDR2 FQGNSA. The CDR3 region is CASRLAGGSYNEQFF. In nucleotides, the CDR3 is TGTGCCAGCAGGTTAGCGGGAGGATCCTACAATGAGCAGTTCTTC.

Concerning this clone: This sample includes further DNA sequences coding for the same CDR3. The V gene is TRBV4-1, the J gene TRBJ2-5, with TRBD1 identical over 7 bases. Germline trimming cut 4 bases from V and 5 bases from J; bases unmatched to any gene: 4. Germline values: CDR1 MGHRA, CDR2 YSYEKL. The CDR3 contains 13 residues. The CDR3 DNA reads as TGCGCCAGCAGCCGTTACAGGGGCGAGACCCAGTACTTC. Its translation: CASSRYRGETQYF.

V gene TRBV5-1 combines with J gene TRBJ1-1, with TRBD1 matching 9 bases. Germline loops: CDR1 SGHRS, CDR2 YFSETQ. The CDR3 is made up of 16 amino acids. J gave up 0 bases and V 1 base, and 4 bases lay outside the gene matches. In DNA form, the CDR3 reads TGCGCCAGCAGCTTGAGAACAGGGGGCCTGAACACTGAAGCTTTCTTT. This gives the protein CASSLRTGGLNTEAFF.

The chain employs TRBV30 and TRBJ2-3, with D unresolved. The V gene lost 3 bases and the J gene lost 2 bases, with 12 bases spanning the gap. The CDR3 is made up of 14 amino acids. Germline V gene data show CDR1 as GTSNPN and CDR2 as SVGIG (reference sequence). CDR3 sequence reads: CAWSAGSTTDTQYF. CDR3 bases: TGTGCCTGGAGCGCCGGGTCAACCACAGATACGCAGTATTTT.

In nucleotides, the CDR3 is TGTGCCAGCTCGGTAGACAGGGTGAGCACTGAAGCTTTCTTT. Protein product: CASSVDRVSTEAFF. The chain carries TRBV18 and TRBJ1-1, with 7 bases fitting TRBD1. Germline trimming cut 6 bases from V and 4 bases from J; bases unmatched to any gene: 8. Looked up from germline, CDR1 is KGHSH and CDR2 is LQKENI. The CDR3 loop spans 14 amino acids.

This clone was picked up one time. The chain links TRBV7-9 to TRBJ1-3, with D uncertain. CDR3 size: 17 residues. Germline V gives CDR1 SEHNR, CDR2 FQNEAQ (reference sequence). V lost 2 bases and J 4 bases, leaving 18 bases between the germline ends. For the CDR3, the DNA is TGTGCCAGCAGCTTAAATATCCAGCTTTTGGAAGGAAACACCATATATTTT. Amino acids: CASSLNIQLLEGNTIYF.

The V and J genes are TRBV6-1 and TRBJ2-5; D could derive from TRBD1 or TRBD2 (5 bases each). Germline values: CDR1 MNHNS, CDR2 SASEGT. Deletions cut 2 bases from V and 5 bases from J, with 12 bases between. The CDR3 sequence is 14 residues long. The CDR3: CASSEPGLGETQYF. The CDR3, as DNA: TGTGCCAGCAGTGAACCGGGGCTAGGGGAGACCCAGTACTTC.

The chain couples TRBV5-5 to TRBJ2-5; the D gene could be TRBD1 or TRBD2 (5 bases each). The V gene lost 5 bases and the J gene lost 1 base, with 12 bases spanning the gap. The CDR3 runs to 14 residues. CDR1 and CDR2 from the germline V gene are SGHKS and YYEKEE (reference sequence). Here the CDR3 DNA reads TGTGCCAGCAGAAGACGTGGGGGCCAAGAGACCCAGTACTTC. Its translation: CASRRRGGQETQYF.

The rearrangement links TRBV30 to TRBJ2-2, with 10 positions matching TRBD2. The CDR3 sequence is 16 residues long. V shed 7 bases and J 2 bases; nucleotides not matched to a gene: 10. Germline V gene data show CDR1 as GTSNPN and CDR2 as SVGIG (reference sequence). For the CDR3, the DNA is TGTGCCTTTCGGACTAGCGGTGGGAAAAACACCGGGGAGCTGTTTTTT. Its protein is CAFRTSGGKNTGELFF.

This chain connects TRBV6-5 to TRBJ1-2; 12 bases are shared with TRBD1. Trimming took 4 bases from V and 4 from J; bases not matched to a gene: 7. Germline lookup yields CDR1 MNHEY and CDR2 SVGAGI. The length of the CDR3 is 16 residues. CDR3 DNA: TGTGCCAGCAGTTCCCGGGACAGGGGGCGCAGCTATGGCTACACCTTC. Its protein product is CASSSRDRGRSYGYTF.

The chain links TRBV7-9 to TRBJ1-6, with 8 nucleotides matching TRBD1. Losses at the gene ends were 1 base for V and 7 bases for J; bases not matched to a gene: 3. The CDR3 contains 15 residues. Germline V lookup: CDR1 SEHNR, CDR2 FQNEAQ (reference sequence). CDR3 amino acids: CASSLGTGYNSPLHF. The CDR3 DNA reads TGTGCCAGCAGCTTAGGGACAGGGTACAATTCACCCCTCCACTTT.

The gene calls are TRBV6-1 and TRBJ1-2; the D gene is possibly TRBD1 (5 bases). CDR1 and CDR2 (germline): MNHNS, SASEGT. The V end was cut by 0 bases, the J end by 4 bases, with 15 bases between. The CDR3 is made up of 16 amino acids. This CDR3 is CASSEAGSGTAYGYTF. The CDR3 DNA follows: TGTGCCAGCAGTGAAGCCGGGTCCGGGACCGCCTATGGCTACACCTTC.

This clone was recorded once. V gene TRBV5-1 combines with J gene TRBJ2-4; tentatively, D is TRBD1 or TRBD2 (5 bases each). V shed 4 bases and J shed 8 bases, with 16 bases lying between them. CDR3 length: 14 residues. CDR1 is SGHRS and CDR2 is YFSETQ in the germline V gene. CDR3 DNA: TGCGCCAGCAGCGGAGGACACGTGGGAGACATTCAGTACTTC. Its protein is CASSGGHVGDIQYF. Full variable domain (remainder filled in from reference TRBV5-1 and TRBJ2-4): KAGVTQTPRYLIKTRGQQVTLSCSPISGHRSVSWYQQTPGQGLQFLFEYFSETQRNKGNFPGRFSGRQFSNSRSEMNVSTLELGDSALYLCASSGGHVGDIQYFGAGTRLSVL.

The chain employs TRBV5-1 and TRBJ1-6; unclear D gene. V was clipped by 0 bases and J by 0 bases, with 7 bases between them. The CDR3 is 16 amino acids. Germline CDR1 and CDR2: SGHRS and YFSETQ. The CDR3 DNA is TGCGCCAGCAGCTTGGGCAGCAGCTCCTATAATTCACCCCTCCACTTT. This translates into CASSLGSSSYNSPLHF.

In this sample, this clone turned up once. The chain links TRBV27 to TRBJ2-1; TRBD1 agrees at 12 bases. The CDR3 contains 15 residues. The V gene end was trimmed by 5 bases and the J gene end by 9 bases; junction bases not matched to a gene: 8. Germline V CDR1 and CDR2: MNHEY, SMNVEV (reference sequence). This CDR3 reads CASSTSGTGGREQFF. CDR3 nucleotide sequence: TGTGCCAGCAGTACATCCGGGACAGGGGGCCGTGAGCAGTTCTTC.

This chain uses TRBV18 with TRBJ2-6; no clear D gene. The germline V and J ends were trimmed by 3 bases and 0 bases, with 15 bases remaining between them. Per the germline V gene, CDR1 is KGHSH and CDR2 is LQKENI. The CDR3 sequence is 18 residues long. The CDR3 bases are TGTGCCAGCTCACCGGTGCTGGGCGCCTACTCTGGGGCCAACGTCCTGACTTTC. Translation gives CASSPVLGAYSGANVLTF.

A remark on this clone: Other DNA sequences in this specimen translate into the identical CDR3. The V and J genes are TRBV9 and TRBJ2-3; no clear D gene. The V gene lost 4 bases and the J gene lost 2 bases, with 5 bases spanning the gap. The germline CDR1 and CDR2 sequences are SGDLS and YYNGEE. The CDR3 extends over 12 amino acids. CDR3 in amino acids: CASSLNTDTQYF. The CDR3 coding sequence is TGTGCCAGCAGCCTAAACACAGATACGCAGTATTTT.

The rearrangement uses TRBV5-1 and TRBJ2-7, with D hard to call. Germline CDR1 SGHRS, CDR2 YFSETQ. The V end was cut by 0 bases, the J end by 2 bases, with 9 bases between. This CDR3 region has 14 residues. The DNA of the CDR3 is TGCGCCAGCAGCTTGGAAGGAACCCCCTACGAGCAGTACTTC. It encodes CASSLEGTPYEQYF.

The V gene is TRBV19, the J gene TRBJ1-1, with D possibly being TRBD1 (5 bases). Trimming stripped 10 bases from V and 4 bases from J, with 22 bases between. This CDR3 is 15 amino acids long. The germline V gene encodes CDR1 LNHDA and CDR2 SQIVND (reference sequence). In DNA, the CDR3 is TGTGCCACCAACCGGGACCTCCGGGAATCCACTGAAGCTTTCTTT. Translated, it gives CATNRDLRESTEAFF. The complete variable domain, with remaining parts taken from reference TRBV19 and TRBJ1-1, reads DGGITQSPKYLFRKEGQNVTLSCEQNLNHDAMYWYRQDPGQGLRLIYYSQIVNDFQKGDIAEGYSVSREKKESFPLTVTSAQKNPTAFYLCATNRDLRESTEAFFGQGTRLTVV.

The J gene is TRBJ2-5, the V gene TRBV1; the table's D call of TRBD2 was not tested on the DNA. TRBV1 is deemed a pseudogene. The length of the CDR3 is 18 residues. DNA of the CDR3: TGCACCAGCAGCAAACCGGGACTAGCGGAGGGCCCGGAAGAGACCCAGTACTTC. Its protein is CTSSKPGLAEGPEETQYF.

The chain uses TRBV5-1 and TRBJ2-7, with 11 bases that match TRBD2. CDR3 size: 14 residues. Looked up from germline, CDR1 is SGHRS and CDR2 is YFSETQ. The J segment lost 3 bases and the V segment lost 4 bases, leaving 3 bases of the junction unmatched. The CDR3 DNA follows: TGCGCCAGCAGCCCGGGGACTAGCGGCTACGAGCAGTACTTC. It specifies CASSPGTSGYEQYF.